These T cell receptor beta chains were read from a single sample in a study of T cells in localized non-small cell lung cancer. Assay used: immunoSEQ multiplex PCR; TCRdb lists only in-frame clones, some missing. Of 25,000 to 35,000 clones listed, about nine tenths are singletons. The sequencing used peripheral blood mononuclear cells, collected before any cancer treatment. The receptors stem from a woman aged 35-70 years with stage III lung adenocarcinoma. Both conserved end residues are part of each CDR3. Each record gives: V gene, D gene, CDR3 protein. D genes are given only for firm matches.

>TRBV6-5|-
CASSDQGPGNTIYF
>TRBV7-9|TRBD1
CASSNRDRGSNEQFF
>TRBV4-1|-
CASSQGPRGASYEQYF
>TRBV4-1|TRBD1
CASSHWDSITRNEQFF
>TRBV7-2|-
CASSLYGVTGKNIQYF
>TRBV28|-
CASIRGGESTDTQYF
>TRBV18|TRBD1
CASSPTTGLREQYF
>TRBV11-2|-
CASSPETSPVRIYNSPLHF
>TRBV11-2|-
CASSRGRTQLNYGYTF
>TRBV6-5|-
CASSYGTISGNTIYF
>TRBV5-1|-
CASFTGPSDNEQFF
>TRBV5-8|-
CASSPQGNNQPQHF
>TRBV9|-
CASSVDGLAYEQYF
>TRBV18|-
CASSPPGALVYNEQFF
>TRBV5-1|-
CASSLSGLDTEAFF
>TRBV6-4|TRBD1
CASSRLPGQGTDTQYF
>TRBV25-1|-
CASSDPGQSSYEQYF
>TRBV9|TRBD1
CASSPSQGRTTEAFF
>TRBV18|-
CASSLSEQRGEQYF
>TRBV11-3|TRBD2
CASSLTSGGYNEQFF
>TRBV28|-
CASSLPQFYEQYF
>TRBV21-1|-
CASSMGTGHAATDEKLFF
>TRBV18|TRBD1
CASSPWTGASPNYGYTF
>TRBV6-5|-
CASTGRSQETQYF
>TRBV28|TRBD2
CATVTSGSFRAKNIQYF
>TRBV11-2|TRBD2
CASSLTASGGKSTDTQYF
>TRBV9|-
CASSVADRVSPLHF
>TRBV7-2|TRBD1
CASTTKQGSGEKLFF
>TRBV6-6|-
CASSQGGGFQYF
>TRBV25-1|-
CASSELGSTDTQYF
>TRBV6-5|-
CASSRGPTKGGIQYF
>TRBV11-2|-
CASSLRATVSSTDTQYF
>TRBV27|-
CASSPYPSSGTFEAFF
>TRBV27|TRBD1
CASSLWGWTGGKNTGELFF
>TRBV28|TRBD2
CASRLAGGPGEQYF
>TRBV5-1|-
CASSLAGGEQYF
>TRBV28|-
CASSPRNNEQFF
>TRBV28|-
CASIQRDRVELFF
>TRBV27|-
CASSPGNQETQYF
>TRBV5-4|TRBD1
CASSLERQGGNIQYF
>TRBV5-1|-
CASSYRGVGPEAFF
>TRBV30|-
CAWSVEGGNTIYF
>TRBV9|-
CASSGDTQYF
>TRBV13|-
CASSLGPHGQGYNSPLHF
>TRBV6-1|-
CASSGMLSQPQHF
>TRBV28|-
CASSLYQILLPTRIYGYTF
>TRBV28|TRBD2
CASSRDYLTDTQYF
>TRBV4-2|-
CASSPPDTFNYGYTF
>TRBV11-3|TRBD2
CASSLDLGSGGTNTGELFF
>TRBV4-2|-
CASSQVSETDTQYF
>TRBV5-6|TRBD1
CASSHRGYYGYTF
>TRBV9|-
CASSVDATDTQYF
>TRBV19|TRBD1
CASAGTGGGETQYF